A selection of T cell receptor beta chains follows, all from one sample in a study of cytomegalovirus exposure and HLA in healthy donors. Sequencing was performed with immunoSEQ multiplex PCR; in TCRdb, only in-frame clones are kept and a portion is missing. The sample records some 91,000 clones, about 80% being singletons. Sequences were obtained from PBMCs. These receptors came from a man in his forties in good health and CMV-seropositive. Both conserved end residues are part of each CDR3. A D gene is named only where the DNA matches it firmly. A clone size is listed for some rows: how often the clone was seen (once, few, many), or a class if it is expanded.

length: 14
D: TRBD2
size: .
J: TRBJ2-1
V: TRBV28
CDR3: CASSRLAGAYEQFF
DNA: TGTGCCAGCAGTCGGTTAGCGGGAGCTTATGAGCAGTTCTTC

length: 14
D: TRBD1
size: .
J: TRBJ2-7
V: TRBV2
CDR3: CASRDGTARNEQYF
DNA: TGTGCCAGCAGGGATGGGACAGCTCGGAACGAGCAGTACTTC

length: 17
D: TRBD2
size: .
J: TRBJ2-3
V: TRBV9
CDR3: CASSDPLAGGDGDTQYF
DNA: TGTGCCAGCAGCGACCCCCTTGCGGGAGGGGATGGGGATACGCAGTATTTT

length: 15
D: TRBD2
size: .
J: TRBJ2-5
V: TRBV5-1
CDR3: CASSVSGTFQETQYF
DNA: TGCGCCAGCAGCGTCAGCGGGACCTTCCAAGAGACCCAGTACTTC

length: 15
D: TRBD1
size: .
J: TRBJ1-1
V: TRBV5-4
CDR3: CASSLANRGPTEAFF
DNA: TGTGCCAGCAGCTTGGCCAACAGGGGGCCAACTGAAGCTTTCTTT

length: 16
D: TRBD1
size: few
J: TRBJ2-2
V: TRBV4-1
CDR3: CASSLVGRGRSGELFF
DNA: TGCGCCAGCAGCCTAGTGGGCAGGGGGCGTTCCGGGGAGCTGTTTTTT

length: 14
D: .
size: few
J: TRBJ2-7
V: TRBV5-6
CDR3: CASSPSHRHYEQYF
DNA: TGTGCCAGCAGCCCCAGTCACAGGCACTACGAGCAGTACTTC

length: 14
D: .
size: .
J: TRBJ2-7
V: TRBV7-9
CDR3: CASNTVPGSGEQYF
DNA: TGTGCCAGCAACACGGTCCCCGGGTCTGGAGAGCAGTACTTC

length: 13
D: .
size: .
J: TRBJ1-1
V: TRBV6-5
CDR3: CASRRRVDTEAFF
DNA: TGTGCCAGCAGGCGCAGGGTGGACACTGAAGCTTTCTTT

length: 15
D: TRBD1
size: .
J: TRBJ2-6
V: TRBV29-1
CDR3: CAAQGAHSGANVLTF
DNA: TGCGCGGCTCAGGGGGCCCATTCTGGGGCCAACGTCCTGACTTTC

length: 15
D: TRBD1
size: .
J: TRBJ1-5
V: TRBV28
CDR3: CASSSGQGNSQPQHF
DNA: TGTGCCAGCAGCTCCGGACAGGGAAATTCTCAGCCCCAGCATTTT

length: 16
D: .
size: few
J: TRBJ1-6
V: TRBV6-6
CDR3: CASSYSGGGRNSPLHF
DNA: TGTGCCAGCAGTTACTCTGGGGGAGGGAGAAATTCACCCCTCCACTTT

length: 14
D: TRBD2
size: .
J: TRBJ2-1
V: TRBV11-2
CDR3: CASLGGLAGDEQFF
DNA: TGTGCCAGTTTGGGGGGCTTAGCGGGGGATGAGCAGTTCTTC

length: 13
D: .
size: few
J: TRBJ2-7
V: TRBV5-6
CDR3: CASSRGLQDEQYF
DNA: TGTGCCAGCAGCAGGGGACTTCAGGACGAGCAGTACTTC

length: 14
D: .
size: .
J: TRBJ2-3
V: TRBV6-1
CDR3: CASTRTTSTDTQYF
DNA: TGTGCCAGCACAAGGACAACGAGCACAGATACGCAGTATTTT

length: 15
D: .
size: .
J: TRBJ1-2
V: TRBV27
CDR3: CASSLGGDDRYGYTF
DNA: TGTGCCAGCAGTTTAGGGGGGGACGATCGATATGGCTACACCTTC

length: 15
D: .
size: .
J: TRBJ2-1
V: TRBV28
CDR3: CASSFFGRVNNEQFF
DNA: TGTGCCAGCAGTTTTTTTGGGCGGGTCAACAATGAGCAGTTCTTC

length: 11
D: TRBD2
size: .
J: TRBJ2-3
V: TRBV25-1
CDR3: CASTGLGKQYF
DNA: TGTGCCAGCACAGGACTAGGGAAGCAGTATTTT

length: 17
D: TRBD2
size: once
J: TRBJ2-1
V: TRBV5-5
CDR3: CASSLNPGGRTYNEQFF
DNA: TGTGCCAGCAGCTTAAACCCCGGGGGGAGAACCTACAATGAGCAGTTCTTC

length: 15
D: TRBD2
size: .
J: TRBJ2-1
V: TRBV18
CDR3: CASSGLAGSYNEQFF
DNA: TGTGCCAGCTCGGGACTAGCGGGCTCCTACAATGAGCAGTTCTTC

length: 14
D: .
size: .
J: TRBJ2-3
V: TRBV5-4
CDR3: CASSFQLFTDTQYF
DNA: TGTGCCAGCAGCTTCCAACTGTTCACAGATACGCAGTATTTT

length: 12
D: .
size: .
J: TRBJ2-7
V: TRBV6-6
CDR3: CASRAITYEQYF
DNA: TGTGCCAGCAGAGCGATTACCTACGAGCAGTACTTC

length: 17
D: TRBD2
size: few
J: TRBJ2-5
V: TRBV9
CDR3: CASSVGDLAGGRETQYF
DNA: TGTGCCAGCAGCGTAGGGGATTTGGCGGGAGGGAGAGAGACCCAGTACTTC

length: 13
D: .
size: .
J: TRBJ2-7
V: TRBV11-3
CDR3: CASSFGGSYEQYF
DNA: TGTGCCAGCAGCTTCGGGGGATCATACGAGCAGTACTTC